This T cell receptor beta chain comes out of a study of regulatory T cells in long-lasting Graves disease. Indicated time point: newly diagnosed GD, antithyroid drugs for less than 3 months. Scientists built the TCR library using RNA that was extracted from PBMCs. The peripheral blood volume drawn was 8 to 9.5 milliliters, and it was collected into EDTA tubes. Building of the TCR beta libraries involved iRepertoire HTBI primers and Arm-PCR of CDR3 regions. TCRdb reanalysed the multiplex PCR reads using MiXCR and keeps one entry per CDR3 protein. The sample has about 430,000 distinct CDR3 sequences, approximately 15% seen once. From germline, CDR1 is GTSNPN and CDR2 SVGIG (reference sequence). Trimming took 0 bases from V and 4 from J, leaving 16 bases between them. CDR3 length: 16 residues. These sequences were also reported in another study, on T cells in Graves' hyperthyroidism and ophthalmopathy. This second report adds: Across 18 months, stable Graves' hyperthyroidism was marked by no progression to ophthalmopathy. A patient was excluded if there was uncontrolled infection, other autoimmune disease, pregnancy or lactation.

Source: peripheral blood mononuclear cells (PBMCs), taken at new diagnosis, from a patient treated with antithyroid drugs. The chain is built from TRBV30 and TRBJ1-5; D is undetermined. The clonotype comes from a middle-aged woman with Graves disease. CDR3 loop: CAWSVEDRYPNQPQHF. CDR3 nucleotide sequence: TGTGCCTGGAGTGTAGAGGACCGGTACCCGAATCAGCCCCAGCATTTT.